The 27 T cell receptor beta chains listed next were all sequenced from one sample in a study of blood T cell repertoires in COVID-19 (dated by TCRdb to the early 2020s). The receptor library was made with the immunoSEQ multiplex PCR assay. In its TCRdb copy, this immuneACCESS table keeps in-frame sequences only and misses some clones. Where compared with another copy, unresolved V genes explain less than half of these, and the others have no known cause. The sample data list approximately 110,000 clones, and around nine tenths of these were observed just once. 4% to 5% of the sample is taken by the ten largest. Sequencing used peripheral blood. These receptors were obtained from a man aged 35 to 55 with acute or convalescent COVID-19.

The chain uses TRBV15 and TRBJ2-3, with 10 nucleotides matching TRBD1. CDR1 and CDR2 (germline): LNHNV, YYDKDF (reference sequence). This CDR3 contains 15 residues. V dropped 1 base and J dropped 6; count of bases not matched to a gene: 4. The CDR3 protein is CATSRGQGASDTQYF. CDR3 DNA: TGTGCCACCAGCAGAGGACAGGGGGCATCTGATACGCAGTATTTT.

The chain links TRBV4-1 to TRBJ1-2, with 8 bases identical to TRBD1. This CDR3 is 16 amino acids long. J was trimmed by 4 bases and V by 1 base; bases with no gene match: 8. Germline loops: CDR1 MGHRA, CDR2 YSYEKL. The CDR3 DNA follows: TGCGCCAGCAGCCAAGGGGGAGCAGGGGGCTTCTATGGCTACACCTTC. It specifies CASSQGGAGGFYGYTF.

V and J are TRBV11-2 and TRBJ2-7, with TRBD1 as a possible D gene (6 bases). In germline, CDR1 is SGHAT, CDR2 FQNNGV. V was shortened by 3 bases and J by 2 bases, with 20 bases between the two germline ends. This CDR3 region has 17 residues. The DNA of the CDR3 is TGTGCCAGCAGCTTCTTGTCCGGCAGGGGCCTAGCCTACGAGCAGTACTTC. Encoded protein: CASSFLSGRGLAYEQYF.

The chain employs TRBV7-9 and TRBJ1-3; 11 bases are a match to TRBD1. The CDR3 is 16 amino acids. V shed 3 bases and J 0 bases; nucleotides not matched to a gene: 1. Per germline, CDR1 SEHNR and CDR2 FQNEAQ (reference sequence). The CDR3 DNA reads as TGTGCCAGCAGCTTGGGGACAGGGGGCTCTGGAAACACCATATATTTT. Amino acid sequence: CASSLGTGGSGNTIYF.

This chain uses TRBV6-5 with TRBJ1-6, with 7 bases aligning to TRBD1. The CDR3 spans 15 residues. Germline V gene lookup returns CDR1 MNHEY and CDR2 SVGAGI. V dropped 2 bases and J dropped 3; count of bases not matched to a gene: 1. This chain's CDR3 is CASSYRTGYNSPLHF. The CDR3 nucleotides are TGTGCCAGCAGTTACCGGACAGGCTATAATTCACCCCTCCACTTT.

The chain is built from TRBV10-3 and TRBJ2-5; the match to TRBD2 covers 7 bases. With 2 bases clipped from V and 5 bases from J, the junction kept 8 bases outside the gene matches. Germline CDR1 is ENHRY and CDR2 is SYGVKD. This CDR3 has 15 amino acids. The CDR3 DNA reads TGTGCCATCAGTGAGATTGGCGGGAGCTTGGAGACCCAGTACTTC. Translation gives CAISEIGGSLETQYF.

This chain links TRBV7-8 with TRBJ2-7, with D possibly being TRBD2 (6 bases). The CDR3 has 15 amino acids. V lost 1 base and J 2 bases, leaving 12 bases between the germline ends. Germline V lookup: CDR1 SGHVS, CDR2 FQNEAQ. CDR3 residues: CASSLGVEGPYEQYF. The CDR3 coding sequence is TGTGCCAGCAGCTTAGGGGTGGAGGGGCCCTACGAGCAGTACTTC.

This chain links TRBV9 with TRBJ1-1; perhaps TRBD1 as D (5 bases). Germline assignment: CDR1 SGDLS and CDR2 YYNGEE. Trimming cost V 3 bases and J 1 base, with 10 bases left between them. This CDR3 is 14 amino acids long. The CDR3 sequence: CASSEGNGNTEAFF. CDR3 nucleotides: TGTGCCAGCAGCGAGGGGAATGGGAACACTGAAGCTTTCTTT.

The chain recombines TRBV9 with TRBJ2-3, with D perhaps matching TRBD1 (6 bases). With 0 bases removed from V and 8 bases from J, the gap between germline ends came to 13 bases. The CDR3 sequence is 14 residues long. Germline-derived CDR1 and CDR2 are SGDLS and YYNGEE. CDR3 in amino acids: CASSVAQGMVTQYF. In DNA, the CDR3 is TGTGCCAGCAGCGTAGCGCAGGGGATGGTTACGCAGTATTTT.

This chain joins TRBV14 and TRBJ2-7, with D possibly TRBD1 on 5 matching bases. CDR1 and CDR2 (germline): SGHDN, FVKESK. V dropped 0 bases and J dropped 7 bases, with 13 bases sitting between them. The CDR3 has 14 residues. As DNA, the CDR3 is TGTGCCAGCAGCCAAGAGAGCAGGGTGGGGGAGCAGTACTTC. This translates into CASSQESRVGEQYF.

The chain combines TRBV5-8 with TRBJ2-5; 8 nucleotides line up with TRBD2. Germline values: CDR1 SGHTS, CDR2 YDEGEE. The CDR3 totals 13 residues. Losses at the gene ends were 7 bases for V and 4 bases for J; bases not matched to a gene: 6. The DNA for the CDR3 is TGTGCCAGCGGACTCGCGGGAGGAGAGACCCAGTACTTC. This gives the protein CASGLAGGETQYF.

The chain carries TRBV30 and TRBJ1-6; TRBD1 matches 9 bases. Germline V gene data show CDR1 as GTSNPN and CDR2 as SVGIG (reference sequence). The V segment lost 8 bases and the J segment 10 bases; nucleotides outside the gene matches: 6. CDR3 length: 12 residues. CDR3 in DNA: TGTGCCGCAACAGGGGGCGGGTCACCCCTCCACTTT. It codes for CAATGGGSPLHF.

This chain uses TRBV5-1 with TRBJ2-5; 11 bases align to TRBD2. The germline V gene has CDR1 SGHRS and CDR2 YFSETQ. The V segment lost 4 bases and the J segment 5 bases; nucleotides outside the gene matches: 4. This CDR3 contains 14 residues. CDR3 loop: CASSLAGGLETQYF. CDR3 in DNA: TGCGCCAGCAGCCTAGCGGGAGGATTGGAGACCCAGTACTTC.

V usage is TRBV6-5 and J usage is TRBJ1-1, with a tentative D call TRBD1 (5 bases). Germline-derived CDR1 and CDR2 are MNHEY and SVGAGI. This CDR3 is 12 amino acids long. Trimming shortened V by 5 bases and J by 8 bases, and 12 bases separated the two germline ends. CDR3 region: CASSLPRGEAFF. The CDR3 DNA follows: TGTGCCAGCAGTCTACCCCGGGGGGAAGCTTTCTTT.

The CDR3 loop reads CASSVGPGNQPQHF. DNA for the CDR3: TGTGCCAGCAGCGTCGGACCGGGAAATCAGCCCCAGCATTTT. The chain employs TRBV5-8 and TRBJ1-5; D gene unclear. This CDR3 has 14 residues. Germline loops: CDR1 SGHTS, CDR2 YDEGEE. The V gene lost 4 bases and the J gene lost 4 bases, with 12 bases spanning the gap.

This chain connects TRBV19 to TRBJ1-1; TRBD1 aligns across 9 bases. In germline, CDR1 is LNHDA, CDR2 SQIVND (reference sequence). The ends lost 4 bases at V and 0 bases at J; junction bases unmatched: 9. CDR3 length equals 17 residues. CDR3 sequence reads: CASSTPGQGRLNTEAFF. The DNA of the CDR3 is TGTGCCAGTAGTACTCCGGGACAGGGAAGGCTGAACACTGAAGCTTTCTTT.

This rearrangement joins TRBV5-1 to TRBJ1-5; TRBD1 might be the D (6 bases). From germline, CDR1 is SGHRS and CDR2 YFSETQ. The CDR3 loop spans 15 amino acids. V was shortened by 0 bases and J by 7 bases, with 14 bases between the two germline ends. This chain's CDR3 is CASSLEGGPGQPQHF. The CDR3 nucleotides read TGCGCCAGCAGCTTGGAGGGGGGGCCGGGACAGCCCCAGCATTTT. The entire variable domain, with the rest obtained from reference TRBV5-1 and TRBJ1-5, is as follows: KAGVTQTPRYLIKTRGQQVTLSCSPISGHRSVSWYQQTPGQGLQFLFEYFSETQRNKGNFPGRFSGRQFSNSRSEMNVSTLELGDSALYLCASSLEGGPGQPQHFGDGTRLSIL.

V and J are TRBV4-3 and TRBJ1-5; D is possibly TRBD1 (6 bases). V dropped 0 bases and J dropped 3 bases, with 12 bases sitting between them. CDR3 length: 16 residues. Germline assignment: CDR1 LGHNA and CDR2 YSLEER. CDR3 sequence (DNA): TGCGCCAGCAGCCAAGATATATACAGGGACAATCAGCCCCAGCATTTT. Translation gives CASSQDIYRDNQPQHF.

The chain employs TRBV19 and TRBJ1-1, with D possibly TRBD1 on 6 matching bases. The germline gives CDR1 LNHDA, CDR2 SQIVND (reference sequence). V lost 9 bases and J lost 0, with 11 bases in between. The length of the CDR3 is 13 residues. The CDR3 nucleotides are TGTGCCAGCCACAGGGAAATGAACACTGAAGCTTTCTTT. Protein product: CASHREMNTEAFF.

The J gene is TRBJ2-3, the V gene TRBV15; 7 nucleotides line up with TRBD1. Losses at the gene ends were 1 base for V and 2 bases for J; bases not matched to a gene: 3. The germline V gene has CDR1 LNHNV and CDR2 YYDKDF (reference sequence). The length of the CDR3 is 15 residues. CDR3 in DNA: TGTGCCACCAGCAGAGTTGGGACAGCCACAGATACGCAGTATTTT. This sequence encodes CATSRVGTATDTQYF.

This chain links TRBV2 with TRBJ1-2; no definite D call. The CDR3 sequence is 15 residues long. The germline CDR1 and CDR2 sequences are SNHLY and FYNNEI. V was shortened by 7 bases and J by 4 bases, with 19 bases between the two germline ends. The CDR3 is CASTSPAGEAYGYTF. The CDR3 bases are TGTGCCAGCACCTCCCCCGCAGGTGAAGCCTATGGCTACACCTTC.

The chain uses TRBV3-1 (or the pseudogene TRBV3-2) and TRBJ2-2; 10 nucleotides match TRBD1. The germline CDR1 and CDR2 sequences are LGHDT and YNNKEL (reference sequence). This CDR3 is 15 amino acids long. Trimming removed 6 bases from V and 7 bases from J; junction bases left unmatched: 8. For the CDR3, the DNA is TGTGCCAGCAGACGACAGGGGGCGCCGGACGGGGAGCTGTTTTTT. Translation gives CASRRQGAPDGELFF.

The chain carries TRBV27 and TRBJ2-3; D may be TRBD1 (6 bases). Germline assignment: CDR1 MNHEY and CDR2 SMNVEV (reference sequence). V gave up 6 bases and J gave up 2 bases, with 21 bases separating them. The CDR3 spans 17 residues. The chain's CDR3 is CASSPIRQVRATDTQYF. The CDR3 DNA reads TGTGCCAGCAGCCCGATACGACAGGTACGGGCCACAGATACGCAGTATTTT.

In regard to this clone: The same CDR3 also results from other DNA sequences found in this sample. The rearrangement joins TRBV19 to TRBJ1-2; tentative D call: TRBD1 (5 bases). The ends were cut back, 3 bases at V and 4 bases at J, with 9 bases in the middle. Germline V lookup: CDR1 LNHDA, CDR2 SQIVND (reference sequence). There are 13 residues in the CDR3. The CDR3 region has the DNA TGTGCCAGTAGTATTCAGGGCCTCTATGGCTACACCTTC. Residues: CASSIQGLYGYTF.

CDR3 sequence reads: CATSRDNIGENEQFF. As DNA, the CDR3 is TGTGCCACCAGCAGAGATAATATTGGGGAGAATGAGCAGTTCTTC. This rearrangement joins TRBV15 to TRBJ2-1, with D perhaps TRBD2 (5 bases). The ends were cut back, 0 bases at V and 7 bases at J, with 13 bases in the middle. Germline CDR1 and CDR2: LNHNV and YYDKDF (reference sequence). The CDR3 is 15 amino acids.

The chain couples TRBV6-2 or TRBV6-3 to TRBJ1-6; D call uncertain. Germline CDR1 is MNHEY and CDR2 is SVGEGT. Trimming cost V 4 bases and J 8 bases, with 3 bases left between them. The CDR3 length is 11 residues. Written as DNA, the CDR3 is TGTGCCAGCAGTTCAGATTCACCCCTCCACTTT. This gives the protein CASSSDSPLHF.

The chain has TRBV12-3 or TRBV12-4 and TRBJ1-3; the D is unclear. V lost 8 bases and J lost 5, with 4 bases in between. The CDR3 is 10 amino acids. The CDR3 protein is CASVRNTIYF. CDR3 nucleotide sequence: TGTGCCAGCGTAAGAAACACCATATATTTT.